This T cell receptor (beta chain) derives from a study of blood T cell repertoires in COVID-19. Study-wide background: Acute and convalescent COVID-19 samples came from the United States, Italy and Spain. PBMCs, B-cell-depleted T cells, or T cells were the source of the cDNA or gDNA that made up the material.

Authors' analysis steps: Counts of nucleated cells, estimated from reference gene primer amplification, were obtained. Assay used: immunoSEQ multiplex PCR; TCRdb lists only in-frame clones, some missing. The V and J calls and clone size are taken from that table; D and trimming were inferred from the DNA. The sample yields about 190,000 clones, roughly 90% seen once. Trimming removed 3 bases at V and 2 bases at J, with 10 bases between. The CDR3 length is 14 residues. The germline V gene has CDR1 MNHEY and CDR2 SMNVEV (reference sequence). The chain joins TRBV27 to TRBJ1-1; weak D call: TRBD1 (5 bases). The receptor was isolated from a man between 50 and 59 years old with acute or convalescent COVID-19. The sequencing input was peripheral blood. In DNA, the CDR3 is TGTGCCAGCAGTTTCGGGGGTAGAAACACTGAAGCTTTCTTT. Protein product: CASSFGGRNTEAFF.